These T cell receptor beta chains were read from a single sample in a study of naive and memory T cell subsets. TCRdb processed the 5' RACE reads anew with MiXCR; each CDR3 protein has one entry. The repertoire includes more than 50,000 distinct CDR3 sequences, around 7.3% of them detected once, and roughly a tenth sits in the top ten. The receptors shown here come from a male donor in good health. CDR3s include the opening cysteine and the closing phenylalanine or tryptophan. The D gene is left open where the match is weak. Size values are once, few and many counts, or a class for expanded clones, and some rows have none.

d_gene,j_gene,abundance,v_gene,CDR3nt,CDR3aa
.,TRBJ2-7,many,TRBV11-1,TGTGCCAGCAGTCCATACGGGACCTACGAGCAGTACTTC,CASSPYGTYEQYF
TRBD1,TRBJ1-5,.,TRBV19,TGTGCCAGTAGAGGCGGACAGGGAGATCAGCCCCAGCATTTT,CASRGGQGDQPQHF
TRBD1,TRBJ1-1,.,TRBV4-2,TGTGCCAGCAGCCAAGTATTTGACAGGGACACTGAAGCTTTCTTT,CASSQVFDRDTEAFF
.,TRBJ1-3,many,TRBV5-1,TGCGCCAGCAGCTTGGCCCCCGGGACTGGAAACACCATATATTTT,CASSLAPGTGNTIYF
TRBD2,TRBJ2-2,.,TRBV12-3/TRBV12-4,TGTGCCAGCAGATCCGGGACTAGCGGGATCACCGGGGAGCTGTTTTTT,CASRSGTSGITGELFF
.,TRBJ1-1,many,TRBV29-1,TGCAGCGTAGCCGGGACCGTGGCCAGGGGTACTGAAGCTTTCTTT,CSVAGTVARGTEAFF
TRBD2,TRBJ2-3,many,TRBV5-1,TGCGCCAGCAGCTTAACTAGCGCCTCCACAGATACGCAGTATTTT,CASSLTSASTDTQYF
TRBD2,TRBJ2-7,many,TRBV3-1,TGTGCCAGCAGCCACCCTAGCGGCTACGAGCAGTACTTC,CASSHPSGYEQYF
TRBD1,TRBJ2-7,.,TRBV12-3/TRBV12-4,TGTGCCAGCAGGTGGGACAGGGGGGACGAGCAGTACTTC,CASRWDRGDEQYF
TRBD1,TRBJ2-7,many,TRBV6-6,TGTGCCAGCAGTCAGACAGGGTATAGGTACGAGCAGTACTTC,CASSQTGYRYEQYF
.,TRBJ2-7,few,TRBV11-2,TGTGCCAGCAGCTTGTTAGGGGCCTACGAGCAGTACTTC,CASSLLGAYEQYF
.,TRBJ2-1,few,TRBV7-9,TGTGCCAGCAGCTTGACAGTCAACAATGAGCAGTTCTTC,CASSLTVNNEQFF
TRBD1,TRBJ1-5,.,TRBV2,TGTGCCAGCAGCGGCGGGACAGTCAATCAGCCCCAGCATTTT,CASSGGTVNQPQHF